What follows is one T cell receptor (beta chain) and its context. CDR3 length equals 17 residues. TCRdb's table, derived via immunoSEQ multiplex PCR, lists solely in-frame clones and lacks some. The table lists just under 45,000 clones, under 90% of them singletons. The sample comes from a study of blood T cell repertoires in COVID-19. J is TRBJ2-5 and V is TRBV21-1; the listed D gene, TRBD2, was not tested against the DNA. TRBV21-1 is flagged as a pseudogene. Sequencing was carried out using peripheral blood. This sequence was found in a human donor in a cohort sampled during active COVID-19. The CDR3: CASSKVWASGEQETQYF. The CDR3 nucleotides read TGTGCCAGCAGCAAAGTCTGGGCTAGCGGGGAACAAGAGACCCAGTACTTC.